This TCR beta chain was captured in a study of blood T cell repertoires in COVID-19 (dated by TCRdb to about 2020). Study-level background: The collaborator samples originated in the United States, Italy and Spain and spanned the acute and convalescent phases of COVID-19. The material from the prospective study consisted of cDNA or gDNA derived from T cells, B-cell-depleted T cells, or PBMCs. The dataset comprised deeply sampled blood TCRbeta repertoires from subjects exposed to, actively infected with, or recovered from COVID-19. A freely available public database, intended as a resource for researchers studying the immune response to SARS-CoV-2, is where the repertoires were released. Samples came from the ongoing ImmuneRACE study (first 160 participants) plus 1,254 subjects from 6 global collaborators. Nearly every sample came with metadata listing a de-identified subject ID, COVID-19 status, age in years and sex. Where available, HLA class I and class II types were taken from metadata supplied by the sample provider and were not determined by assay-based typing. Overall study outcomes, separate from this receptor: The amount of clinical and demographic metadata varied by source and participant and was provided uncurated.

Per the germline V gene (reference sequence), MNHEY is the CDR1 and SMNVEV is the CDR2. The junction shows trimming of 1 base on V and 3 bases on J, plus 7 bases between the germline ends. From the cysteine up to the phenylalanine, the CDR3 has a length of 15 residues. The retained sequence is limited to the CDR3, 45 bases, with the frame set at the first base. Remarks on this clone: Its antigen is not yet known. Per-nucleotide qualities are absent, and no much larger clonotype sits a single base away.

In Seattle, one collaborating source enrolled patients while the infection was active and tracked those patients longitudinally over the course of disease. Collaborating institutions collected whole blood in K2EDTA tubes following their own protocols. For TCRbeta analysis, collaborator samples were shipped as frozen whole blood, as isolated PBMCs, or as DNA extracted from either sample type. TCRbeta CDR3 regions were amplified from genomic DNA by means of the immunoSEQ Assay, a bias-controlled multiplex PCR. Per the authors' processing: Within the assay, amplification of reference gene primers was used to estimate how many nucleated cells each sample contained. Sequence reads were collapsed and filtered to measure the absolute abundance of every unique TCRbeta CDR3 rearrangement. For each sample, productive Simpson clonality was calculated as the square root of Simpson's diversity index over productive rearrangements. Here the immuneACCESS table is served through TCRdb, limited to in-frame sequences with V and J called. Missing clones are a known gap in these copies; in checked studies unresolved V genes cover under half, and the rest lacks a known reason. That table furnishes V, J and clone size, whereas the DNA furnished D and trimming. The sample records some 200,000 clones, under 85% of which are singletons. The ten largest make up roughly 7.8% of the sample.

Recombination linked TRBV27 to TRBJ2-6; a weak D assignment points to TRBD2 (5 bases agree). Sequences were obtained from peripheral blood. The sequence was obtained from a woman older than 75 with COVID-19, enrolled during active disease. The CDR3 has the sequence CASSLFGSGANVLTF. DNA sequence: TGTGCCAGCAGTTTATTTGGGAGTGGGGCCAACGTCCTGACTTTC.